The rows below give T cell receptor beta chains drawn from one sample of a study of early T cells in non-severe SARS-CoV-2 infection. In TCRdb, the 5' RACE reads were re-called with MiXCR into one record per CDR3 protein. The table records 85,000 to 100,000 distinct CDR3 sequences, approximately 11% of them present only once. Sequencing used whole blood, obtained at baseline. These receptor sequences come from an adult who was a healthcare worker with PCR-confirmed SARS-CoV-2 infection or an uninfected control (not recorded which). The CDR3 runs from the conserved cysteine through the conserved F or W. The D gene is left open where the match is weak. The size of a clone is reported for some rows only, either as once, few or many, or as a class for expanded clones.

TRBJ1-5 - TRBV5-6 few CASSLTGRADQPQHF TGTGCCAGCAGCTTGACAGGGAGGGCAGATCAGCCCCAGCATTTT
TRBJ2-7 TRBD2 TRBV4-2 - CASSQGLAEGREQYF TGTGCCAGCAGCCAAGGGCTAGCGGAGGGTAGGGAGCAGTACTTC
TRBJ1-1 TRBD1 TRBV20-1 - CSAPGQVNTEAFF TGCAGTGCTCCGGGACAGGTGAACACTGAAGCTTTCTTT
TRBJ2-2 - TRBV6-2/TRBV6-3 few CASRTHSGTDTGELFF TGTGCCAGCAGGACCCATAGTGGCACCGACACCGGGGAGCTGTTTTTT
TRBJ2-2 - TRBV19 - CASQDFRRELFF TGTGCGAGTCAGGACTTTCGTAGGGAGCTGTTTTTT
TRBJ2-2 TRBD1 TRBV7-9 - CASSSVQTGVGTGELFF TGTGCCAGCAGCTCCGTCCAGACAGGGGTGGGCACCGGGGAGCTGTTTTTT
TRBJ2-7 - TRBV11-2 - CASSSSGTYEQYF TGTGCCAGCAGCTCATCCGGGACTTACGAGCAGTACTTC
TRBJ2-7 - TRBV6-1 few CATRKFYEQYF TGTGCCACCCGCAAATTCTACGAGCAGTACTTC
TRBJ2-3 - TRBV19 few CASSPRRVRTQYF TGTGCCAGTTCACCCCGGCGGGTCAGGACGCAGTATTTT
TRBJ2-1 TRBD2 TRBV6-4 few CASRTNSGGAREQFF TGTGCCAGCAGAACCAATAGCGGGGGGGCCCGAGAGCAGTTCTTC
TRBJ1-2 TRBD1 TRBV7-6 - CASRSTGDYGYTF TGTGCCAGCAGGTCCACAGGGGACTATGGCTACACCTTC
TRBJ1-5 - TRBV12-5 few CASGLQEYSNQPQHF TGTGCTAGTGGTTTGCAAGAATATAGCAATCAGCCCCAGCATTTT
TRBJ2-1 - TRBV9 few CASSVAGNTYNEQFF TGTGCCAGCAGCGTAGCAGGGAATACCTACAATGAGCAGTTCTTC
TRBJ2-7 - TRBV28 - CASDGRPSYEQYF TGTGCCAGTGATGGACGGCCATCCTACGAGCAGTACTTC
TRBJ1-5 - TRBV18 - CASSQDPAGQPQHF TGTGCCAGCTCACAAGACCCCGCGGGGCAGCCCCAGCATTTT
TRBJ2-5 - TRBV6-1 few CASNVYSQETQYF TGTGCCAGCAACGTCTACAGCCAAGAGACCCAGTACTTC
TRBJ1-4 TRBD1 TRBV3-1 many CASSHQTGMAEKLFF TGTGCCAGCAGCCACCAGACAGGGATGGCTGAAAAACTGTTTTTT
TRBJ1-6 TRBD1 TRBV11-2 - CASSLLQGDFNSPLHF TGTGCCAGCAGCTTATTACAGGGGGATTTTAATTCACCCCTCCACTTT
TRBJ2-1 - TRBV7-8 - CASSLDWGGDHNEQFF TGTGCCAGCAGCCTAGATTGGGGGGGCGACCACAATGAGCAGTTCTTC
TRBJ2-3 TRBD2 TRBV7-2 many CASSLDRGSGATDTQYF TGTGCCAGCAGCTTAGATCGAGGTAGCGGGGCCACAGATACGCAGTATTTT
TRBJ1-1 - TRBV5-1 - CASKGAGDEAFF TGCGCCAGCAAAGGGGCAGGGGACGAAGCTTTCTTT
TRBJ1-6 - TRBV7-2 few CASSSATGNSPLHF TGTGCCAGCAGCTCAGCGACGGGAAATTCACCCCTCCACTTT
TRBJ1-5 - TRBV20-1 many CSARAGRYSNQPQHF TGCAGTGCTAGAGCGGGCCGTTATAGCAATCAGCCCCAGCATTTT
TRBJ2-2 - TRBV29-1 - CSVGGRGTGELFF TGCAGCGTTGGGGGCAGAGGGACCGGGGAGCTGTTTTTT
TRBJ2-7 - TRBV25-1 few CASSGLEGTGEQYF TGTGCCAGCAGTGGGCTGGAGGGGACGGGAGAGCAGTACTTC
TRBJ2-7 TRBD2 TRBV7-9 - CASSLSGRSSYEQYF TGTGCCAGCAGCCTTAGCGGGCGTAGCTCCTACGAGCAGTACTTC
TRBJ2-3 - TRBV3-1 - CASSPPSVGGAITDTQYF TGTGCCAGCAGCCCCCCCTCGGTGGGCGGGGCCATCACAGATACGCAGTATTTT
TRBJ2-7 - TRBV7-8 - CASSYRTRNSYEQYF TGTGCCAGCAGCTACCGGACCAGAAACTCCTACGAGCAGTACTTC
TRBJ2-7 - TRBV7-9 - CASSFEGRPYEQYF TGTGCCAGCAGCTTTGAAGGTCGGCCCTACGAGCAGTACTTC
TRBJ2-3 TRBD2 TRBV5-4 many CASSLGLPNSGNTDTQYF TGTGCCAGCAGCTTGGGGTTACCAAATAGCGGGAACACAGATACGCAGTATTTT
TRBJ1-4 TRBD1 TRBV7-9 few CASSYTGTGLGTNEKLFF TGTGCCAGCAGCTACACCGGGACAGGGCTGGGGACTAATGAAAAACTGTTTTTT
TRBJ1-2 TRBD1 TRBV12-3/TRBV12-4 - CASSATRGLDYGYTF TGTGCCAGCAGTGCTACCAGGGGGCTCGACTATGGCTACACCTTC
TRBJ2-3 TRBD1 TRBV24-1 - CATSDLQGAKDTQYF TGTGCCACCAGTGATTTACAGGGGGCCAAAGATACGCAGTATTTT
TRBJ2-2 TRBD1 TRBV9 few CASSGAGQGLSGELFF TGTGCCAGCAGCGGGGCGGGACAGGGTCTCTCCGGGGAGCTGTTTTTT
TRBJ1-5 - TRBV7-6 - CASSLIGGSNQPQHF TGTGCCAGCAGCTTAATCGGGGGCAGCAATCAGCCCCAGCATTTT
TRBJ2-3 TRBD1 TRBV19 - CASSFPSTGAHVGTQYF TGTGCCAGTAGTTTCCCCTCGACAGGGGCACACGTGGGTACGCAGTATTTT
TRBJ2-3 TRBD2 TRBV20-1 few CSARVSGRTDTQYF TGCAGTGCTAGAGTTAGCGGGAGGACAGATACGCAGTATTTT
TRBJ2-7 TRBD1 TRBV20-1 few CSAKVGTAEQYF TGCAGTGCTAAAGTAGGGACAGCTGAGCAGTACTTC
TRBJ2-7 - TRBV3-1 - CASSQATPEGEQYF TGTGCCAGCAGCCAAGCGACCCCCGAGGGCGAGCAGTACTTC
TRBJ2-1 - TRBV9 many CASSGGFNEQFF TGTGCCAGCAGCGGGGGATTCAATGAGCAGTTCTTC
TRBJ1-2 - TRBV18 many CASSPVQGSYGYTF TGTGCCAGCTCACCCGTACAGGGATCCTATGGCTACACCTTC
TRBJ2-7 - TRBV2 few CASTWHNYEQYF TGTGCCAGCACCTGGCACAACTACGAGCAGTACTTC
TRBJ2-2 - TRBV11-2 few CASRPGRTNTGELFF TGTGCCAGCAGGCCCGGACGGACGAACACCGGGGAGCTGTTTTTT
TRBJ2-3 - TRBV25-1 many CASGHVDTQYF TGTGCCAGCGGACACGTAGATACGCAGTATTTT
TRBJ1-5 TRBD1 TRBV6-2/TRBV6-3 - CASTGQHSNQPQHF TGTGCCAGCACGGGACAGCATAGCAATCAGCCCCAGCATTTT
TRBJ2-3 - TRBV2 many CASSALVGGGDTQYF TGTGCCAGCAGCGCACTAGTCGGAGGAGGAGATACGCAGTATTTT
TRBJ2-7 TRBD2 TRBV20-1 once CSARDLTSGLPYEQYF TGCAGTGCTAGAGATCTGACTAGCGGTCTACCCTACGAGCAGTACTTC
TRBJ1-1 - TRBV24-1 - CATSGGDTEAFF TGTGCCACCAGTGGGGGGGATACTGAAGCTTTCTTT
TRBJ2-3 TRBD1 TRBV7-6 - CASSSLTGAATQYF TGTGCCAGCAGCTCCCTTACAGGGGCGGCTACGCAGTATTTT
TRBJ1-2 TRBD1 TRBV3-1 medium-sized CASSQGTGYYGYTF TGTGCCAGCAGCCAAGGGACAGGGTATTATGGCTACACCTTC
TRBJ2-2 TRBD2 TRBV5-1 many CASSVTSVNTGELFF TGCGCCAGCAGCGTTACTAGCGTGAACACCGGGGAGCTGTTTTTT